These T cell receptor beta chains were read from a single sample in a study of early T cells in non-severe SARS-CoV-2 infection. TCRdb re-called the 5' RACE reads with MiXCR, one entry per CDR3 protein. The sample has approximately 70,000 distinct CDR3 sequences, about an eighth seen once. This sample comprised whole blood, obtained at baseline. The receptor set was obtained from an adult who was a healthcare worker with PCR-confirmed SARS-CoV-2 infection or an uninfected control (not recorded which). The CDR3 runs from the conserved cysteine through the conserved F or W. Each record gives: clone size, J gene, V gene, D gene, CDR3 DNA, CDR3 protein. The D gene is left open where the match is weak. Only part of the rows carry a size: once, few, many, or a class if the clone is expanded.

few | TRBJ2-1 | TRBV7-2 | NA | TGTGCCAGCAGCCGCAGGGATGAGCAGTTCTTC | CASSRRDEQFF
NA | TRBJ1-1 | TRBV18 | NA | TGTGCCAGCTCCGAAGGGACCACACGAAGGGCTTTCTTT | CASSEGTTRRAFF
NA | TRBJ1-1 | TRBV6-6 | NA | TGTGCCAGCAGTTACGGGGGTGTCGGCACTGAAGCTTTCTTT | CASSYGGVGTEAFF
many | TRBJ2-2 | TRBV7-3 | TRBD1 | TGTGCCAGCAGCGCGGGACAGGGGCGGAACACCGGGGAGCTGTTTTTT | CASSAGQGRNTGELFF
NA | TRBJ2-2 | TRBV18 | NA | TGTGCCAGCTCACCGGAAATCACCGGGGAGCTGTTTTTT | CASSPEITGELFF
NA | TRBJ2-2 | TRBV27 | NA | TGTGCCAGCAGCTGGAGGGGGTTGAACACCGGGGAGCTGTTTTTT | CASSWRGLNTGELFF
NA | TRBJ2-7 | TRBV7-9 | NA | TGTGCCAGCAGCTTACGAGACAGCTCCTACGAGCAGTACTTC | CASSLRDSSYEQYF
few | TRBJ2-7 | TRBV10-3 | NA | TGTGCCATCAGTGACAAGGCCTACGAGCAGTACTTC | CAISDKAYEQYF
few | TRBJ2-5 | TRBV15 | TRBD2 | TGTGCCACCAGCCTCCGAGGGACTAGCGTCCTCCAAGAGACCCAGTACTTC | CATSLRGTSVLQETQYF
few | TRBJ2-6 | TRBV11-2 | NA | TGTGCCAGCAGCTTCCAGGGGTCCGGGGCCAACGTCCTGACTTTC | CASSFQGSGANVLTF
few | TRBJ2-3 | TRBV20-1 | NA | TGCAGTGCTAGAGATGGACCAATCACAGATACGCAGTATTTT | CSARDGPITDTQYF
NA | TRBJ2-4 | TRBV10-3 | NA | TGTGCCATCAGCGCCACCCTAGCCAAAAACATTCGGTACTTC | CAISATLAKNIRYF
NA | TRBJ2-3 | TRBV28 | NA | TGTGCCAGCAGTTTATGGCAGCTCACAGATACGCAGTATTTT | CASSLWQLTDTQYF
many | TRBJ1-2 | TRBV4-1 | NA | TGCGCCAGCAGCCAGGACAACTATGGCTACACCTTC | CASSQDNYGYTF
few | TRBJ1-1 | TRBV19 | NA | TGTGCCAGTAGTACCCGGGGAGGGTGGATGAACACTGAAGCTTTCTTT | CASSTRGGWMNTEAFF
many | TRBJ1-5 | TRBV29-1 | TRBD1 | TGCAGCGTCGCGGACAGGGTTAATCAGCCCCAGCATTTT | CSVADRVNQPQHF
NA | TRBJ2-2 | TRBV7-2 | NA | TGTGCCAGCAGCTTAGGCGGGCATGACACCGGGGAGCTGTTTTTT | CASSLGGHDTGELFF
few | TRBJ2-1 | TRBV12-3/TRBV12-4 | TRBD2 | TGTGCCAGCAGTACTAGCGGGGGGGCCAAAGGGAATGAGCAGTTCTTC | CASSTSGGAKGNEQFF
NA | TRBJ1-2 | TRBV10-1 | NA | TGCGCCAGCAGTGAAAACAGGTTCTATGGCTACACCTTC | CASSENRFYGYTF
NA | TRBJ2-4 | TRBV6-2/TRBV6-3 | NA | TGTGCCAGCAGAAACGACAGAAGACTAGCCAAAAACATTCAGTACTTC | CASRNDRRLAKNIQYF